Presented here are 10 T cell receptor beta chains from one specimen sequenced in a study of blood T cell repertoires in COVID-19. Assay: immunoSEQ multiplex PCR; the TCRdb copy retains only in-frame clones and omits some. The sample has approximately 94,000 clones; around 85% are singletons. The source material was peripheral blood. The receptors here all came from a human donor in a cohort sampled during active COVID-19.

This rearrangement joins TRBV5-4 to TRBJ2-3; a weak D match, TRBD1 (6 bases). V was clipped by 0 bases and J by 1 base, with 9 bases between them. This CDR3 has 15 amino acids. The germline CDR1 and CDR2 sequences are SGHNT and YYREEE (reference sequence). This CDR3 reads CASSLGGLGTDTQYF. The CDR3 region has the DNA TGTGCCAGCAGCTTGGGGGGGCTCGGCACAGATACGCAGTATTTT.

The V gene is TRBV7-2, the J gene TRBJ2-1; a weak D match, TRBD1 (7 bases). The CDR3 is 12 residues long. Trimming pared 6 bases from V and 7 bases from J, leaving 10 bases between. Germline CDR1 is SGHTA and CDR2 is FQGNSA. The CDR3 here is CASRAGGNEQFF. CDR3 coding DNA: TGTGCCAGCAGGGCAGGGGGGAATGAGCAGTTCTTC. The full variable domain, with the rest looked up from reference TRBV7-2 and TRBJ2-1, is GAGVSQSPSNKVTEKGKDVELRCDPISGHTALYWYRQSLGQGLEFLIYFQGNSAPDKSGLPSDRFSAERTGGSVSTLTIQRTQQEDSAVYLCASRAGGNEQFFGPGTRLTVL.

The V and J genes are TRBV7-2 and TRBJ2-7; 10 positions agree with TRBD2. V shed 5 bases, J shed 2 bases, and the junction held 9 bases outside the gene matches. The CDR3 extends over 16 amino acids. Germline CDR1 is SGHTA and CDR2 is FQGNSA. Here the CDR3 DNA reads TGTGCCAGCAGCCTTATAGCGGGGGGTCCCGCCTACGAGCAGTACTTC. It codes for CASSLIAGGPAYEQYF.

The chain couples TRBV5-8 to TRBJ1-4, with 9 bases matching TRBD1. Germline lookup yields CDR1 SGHTS and CDR2 YDEGEE. V lost 3 bases, J lost 0 bases, and 3 bases stayed unmatched. The length of the CDR3 is 16 residues. The CDR3 DNA reads TGTGCCAGCAGCTACAGGGGGCGCGCAACTAATGAAAAACTGTTTTTT. Amino acids: CASSYRGRATNEKLFF.

The J gene is TRBJ2-7, the V gene TRBV21-1; the table's D call TRBD2 went unverified against the DNA. TRBV21-1 is reported as a pseudogene. The CDR3 loop spans 19 amino acids. The CDR3 nucleotides read TGTGCCAGCAGCAATCGGACTAGCGGGGGGCGGACCGACTCCTACGAGCAGTACTTC. Its protein product is CASSNRTSGGRTDSYEQYF.

The chain combines TRBV10-2 with TRBJ2-1, with D unclear. The CDR3 loop spans 11 amino acids. From germline, CDR1 is WSHSY and CDR2 SAAADI. Trimming cost V 7 bases and J 10 bases, with 11 bases left between them. CDR3 region: CASTSMREQFF. As DNA, the CDR3 is TGCGCCAGCACCTCTATGCGGGAGCAGTTCTTC.

The CDR3 loop is CASSFQGQGRSPLHF. For the CDR3, the DNA is TGTGCCAGCAGCTTTCAGGGACAGGGGAGATCACCCCTCCACTTT. The chain couples TRBV5-4 to TRBJ1-6; 10 nucleotides agree with TRBD1. V shed 2 bases and J 10 bases; nucleotides not matched to a gene: 6. The germline V gene has CDR1 SGHNT and CDR2 YYREEE (reference sequence). CDR3 size: 15 residues.

The chain couples TRBV4-3 to TRBJ2-1, with 13 positions matching TRBD2. V lost 4 bases, J lost 2 bases, and 2 bases stayed unmatched. CDR1 is LGHNA, CDR2 YSLEER, per germline. This CDR3 spans 16 amino acids. The CDR3 bases are TGCGCCAGCAGCCCGGGACTAGCGGGGACCTACAATGAGCAGTTCTTC. It translates to CASSPGLAGTYNEQFF.

The chain joins TRBV27 to TRBJ1-5; TRBD1 matches at 9 bases. J gave up 6 bases and V 1 base, and 4 bases lay outside the gene matches. Germline-derived CDR1 and CDR2 are MNHEY and SMNVEV (reference sequence). The CDR3 spans 15 residues. The CDR3 DNA is TGTGCCAGCAGTTTATGGGGACAGGGTGGTCAGCCCCAGCATTTT. Residues: CASSLWGQGGQPQHF.

The rearrangement uses TRBV13 and TRBJ1-2, with D possibly matching TRBD1 (5 bases). V lost 4 bases, J lost 5 bases, and 17 bases lay in between. The CDR3 runs to 15 residues. CDR1 is PRHDT and CDR2 is FYEKMQ in the germline V gene (reference sequence). The CDR3 coding sequence is TGTGCCAGCAGCTGGGGCCCCAAAGATGTTTATGGCTACACCTTC. Its translation: CASSWGPKDVYGYTF.